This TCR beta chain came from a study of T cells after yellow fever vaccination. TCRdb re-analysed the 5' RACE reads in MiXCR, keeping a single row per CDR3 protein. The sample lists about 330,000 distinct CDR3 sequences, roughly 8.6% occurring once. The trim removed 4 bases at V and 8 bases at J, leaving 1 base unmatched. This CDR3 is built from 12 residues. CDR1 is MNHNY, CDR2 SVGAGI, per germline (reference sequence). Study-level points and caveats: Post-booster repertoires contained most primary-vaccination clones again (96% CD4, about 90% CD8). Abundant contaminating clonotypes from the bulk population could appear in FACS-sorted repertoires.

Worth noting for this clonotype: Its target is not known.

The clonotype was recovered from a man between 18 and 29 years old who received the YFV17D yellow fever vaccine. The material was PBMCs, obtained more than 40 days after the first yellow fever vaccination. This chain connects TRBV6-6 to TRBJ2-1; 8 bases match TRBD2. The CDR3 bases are TGTGCCAGCAGTTCGGGGGGGGATGAGCAGTTCTTC. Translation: CASSSGGDEQFF.